Listed here are 16 T cell receptor beta chains from one sample, sequenced in a study of tumor and adjacent non-tumor tissue in lung cancer. RNA was extracted from bulk tissue without any cell sorting. More than 3 cm separated this lung sample from the edge of the tumor. A modified ARM-PCR protocol with three rounds of nested PCR amplified TCRbeta. TCRdb re-analysed the multiplex PCR reads in MiXCR, keeping a single row per CDR3 protein. This table has tens of thousands of distinct CDR3 sequences, under 80% appearing once. Sequenced: distant non-tumor lung tissue. The source is a man in his 60s with non-small cell lung cancer.

In the case of this clonotype: Possible read error: a much larger clone is one base away. The gene calls are TRBV20-1 and TRBJ2-4; no clear D. This CDR3 contains 12 residues. Germline V CDR1 and CDR2: DFQATT, SNEGSKA (reference sequence). Written as DNA, the CDR3 is TGCAATGCTAGAGTGTTCCCAGTTATTCAGTACTTC. Amino acid sequence: CNARVFPVIQYF.

Concerning this clonotype itself: This CDR3 is missing its conserved last phenylalanine or tryptophan, likely due to a read error. No DNA is shown, since the ends of the CDR3 on it are uncertain; the CDR3 is the one TCRdb lists. CDR3 sequence: CASSYSRWETAEQYL. V gene TRBV6-5 combines with J gene TRBJ2-7; the DNA was not used to check the table's D call, TRBD2. The germline V gene has CDR1 MNHEY and CDR2 SVGAGI. The CDR3 is 15 amino acids in total, end residues counted.

This clonotype has only one observation. An end of the junction does not agree with germline; a read error may underlie this. This sequence joins TRBV28 and TRBJ2-1, with a possible D match to TRBD1 (6 bases). The CDR3 sequence is 14 residues long. Germline CDR1 MDHEN, CDR2 SYDVKM. Here the CDR3 DNA reads TGTGGCTCGCAGGGGACGACAAGCTTTAATGAGCAGTTCTTT. Amino acid sequence: CGSQGTTSFNEQFF.

In the case of this clonotype: One end of the junction varies from germline; a read error may be responsible. The J gene is TRBJ2-7, the V gene TRBV6-5; maybe TRBD2 (5 bases). The CDR3 contains 15 residues. From germline, CDR1 is MNHEY and CDR2 SVGAGI. CDR3 DNA sequence: TGTGCAAGCAGTTACTCGAGGTGGGAGAGGGCCGAGCAGTACTTC. As protein: CASSYSRWERAEQYF.

This chain joins TRBV28 and TRBJ2-5, with unresolved D. V lost 7 bases and J 7 bases, leaving 13 bases between the germline ends. The germline CDR1 and CDR2 sequences are MDHEN and SYDVKM. The CDR3 is 12 amino acids. CDR3 residues: CASTPPRGTQYF. Written as DNA, the CDR3 is TGTGCCAGCACCCCGCCACGTGGGACCCAGTACTTC.

The CDR3 DNA sequence: TGTGCCCGCACCCCCTCGGGACAGGGGGCTCGGGGGCAGTACTTC. Residues: CARTPSGQGARGQYF. This chain uses TRBV11-3 with TRBJ2-7; 12 positions match TRBD1. The CDR3 runs to 15 residues. After removal of 11 bases from V and 9 bases from J, the junction contained 17 bases not matched to a gene. Germline lookup yields CDR1 SGHNT and CDR2 YENEEA.

Turning to this clonotype: One end of the junction varies from germline; a read error may be responsible. V is TRBV5-1 and J is TRBJ2-2; D is perhaps TRBD2 (5 bases). The CDR3 totals 13 residues. Germline CDR1 reads SGHRS; CDR2 reads YFSETQ. DNA of the CDR3: TGCGCCGGCAGCTTGAGGCCCACCGGGGAGCTGTATTTT. It is translated as CAGSLRPTGELYF. The whole variable domain, filled in from reference TRBV5-1 and TRBJ2-2, reads KAGVTQTPRYLIKTRGQQVTLSCSPISGHRSVSWYQQTPGQGLQFLFEYFSETQRNKGNFPGRFSGRQFSNSRSEMNVSTLELGDSALYLCAGSLRPTGELYFGEGSRLTVL.

The chain couples TRBV4-1 to TRBJ2-5, with no clear D. Germline V gives CDR1 MGHRA, CDR2 YSYEKL. Trimming pared 4 bases from V and 2 bases from J, leaving 5 bases between. This CDR3 spans 12 amino acids. CDR3 coding DNA: TGCGCCAGCAGCCGACGGCAAGAGACCCAGTACTTC. Translation: CASSRRQETQYF.

This clonotype is medium-sized in the sample. The J gene is TRBJ2-7, the V gene TRBV28, with 8 nucleotides matching TRBD2. The V segment lost 2 bases and the J segment 2 bases; nucleotides outside the gene matches: 5. This CDR3 comprises 15 residues. Germline CDR1 MDHEN, CDR2 SYDVKM. The CDR3 loop is CASSLTTSGAYEQYF. CDR3 DNA: TGTGCCAGCAGTTTAACTACTAGCGGCGCCTACGAGCAGTACTTC.

This clonotype has only a few counts. The chain joins TRBV7-8 to TRBJ2-1, with D unresolved. In germline, CDR1 is SGHVS, CDR2 FQNEAQ. V lost 7 bases and J lost 2, with 12 bases in between. This CDR3 is 14 amino acids long. The CDR3 nucleotides read TGTGCCAGCAACTACGGGCGTACCTACAATGAGCAGTTCTTC. This translates into CASNYGRTYNEQFF. The variable domain in full, completed from reference TRBV7-8 and TRBJ2-1, reads GAGVSQSPRYKVAKRGQDVALRCDPISGHVSLFWYQQALGQGPEFLTYFQNEAQLDKSGLPSDRFFAERPEGSVSTLKIQRTQQEDSAVYLCASNYGRTYNEQFFGPGTRLTVL.

The sample holds a few counts of this clonotype. One junction end does not reproduce the germline sequence, and a read error may be involved. This chain links TRBV6-2 or TRBV6-3 with TRBJ2-1; the D is unclear. This CDR3 comprises 14 residues. Germline V CDR1 and CDR2: MNHEY, SVGEGT. CDR3 region: CASRPDGHTNEQFF. In DNA form, the CDR3 reads TGTGCCAGCAGGCCTGATGGGCATACAAATGAACAGTTCTTC.

At least ten counts were recorded for this clonotype. The chain has TRBV6-6 and TRBJ2-3; D gene uncertain. CDR3 size: 13 residues. Germline V lookup: CDR1 MNHNY, CDR2 SVGAGI (reference sequence). With 0 bases removed from V and 6 bases from J, the gap between germline ends came to 7 bases. CDR3 amino acids: CASSYSLFDTQYF. CDR3 in DNA: TGTGCCAGCAGTTACTCGTTGTTTGATACGCAGTATTTT.

Turning to this clonotype: A read error is possible here, since a much larger clone lies one base away. This chain connects TRBV5-1 to TRBJ1-1, with a possible D match to TRBD1 (5 bases). Germline V gives CDR1 SGHRS, CDR2 YFSETQ. The CDR3 sequence is 15 residues long. CDR3 coding DNA: TGCGTCAGCAGCTGGGACGGAGACATGAACACTGAAGCTTTCTTT. It encodes CVSSWDGDMNTEAFF.

This sequence joins TRBV5-5 and TRBJ1-2, with D unresolved. Trimming removed 6 bases from V and 6 bases from J, with 18 bases in between. The germline V gene has CDR1 SGHKS and CDR2 YYEKEE (reference sequence). There are 14 residues in the CDR3. The CDR3 DNA reads as TGTGCCAGCATCCTCGGTAGTGTAGGAGATGGCTACACCTTC. Translating it yields CASILGSVGDGYTF.

This chain links TRBV6-5 with TRBJ1-2, with TRBD1 matching 8 bases. CDR3 length equals 14 residues. Germline CDR1 MNHEY, CDR2 SVGAGI. The CDR3 loop reads CASGGTGADYGYTF. CDR3 DNA: TGTGCGAGCGGAGGGACAGGAGCCGACTATGGCTACACCTTC.

On this clonotype: This may be a read error: a much more frequent sequence differs by one nucleotide. The gene calls are TRBV10-2 and TRBJ2-7, with no clear D. Germline assignment: CDR1 WSHSY and CDR2 SAAADI. V gave up 8 bases and J gave up 2 bases, with 13 bases separating them. The CDR3 covers 13 residues. The CDR3 coding sequence is TGCGCCAGCTGTGCCGGCGGAACCTACGAGCAGTACTTC. Its protein is CASCAGGTYEQYF.